The rows below give T cell receptor beta chains drawn from one sample of a study of blood T cell repertoires in COVID-19. TCRdb's copy holds only in-frame clones and misses some; the assay was immunoSEQ multiplex PCR. The table has over 150,000 clones, approximately 88% seen once. The sequencing input was peripheral blood. The receptors shown here come from a woman aged 55-70 years with acute or convalescent COVID-19. CDR3s include the opening cysteine and the closing phenylalanine or tryptophan. A D gene is named only where the DNA matches it firmly. Rows give clone size only sometimes, using once, few, many, or a class for an expanded clone.

TRBJ2-7 TRBD2 NA TRBV20-1 CSASPVTSTYEQYF TGCAGTGCTAGTCCAGTGACTAGCACCTACGAGCAGTACTTC
TRBJ1-1 NA few TRBV5-5 CASSLGRYTEAFF TGTGCCAGCAGCTTGGGGAGGTACACTGAAGCTTTCTTT
TRBJ1-2 NA NA TRBV3-1/TRBV3-2 CASSLTANYGYTF TGTGCCAGCAGCCTTACGGCTAACTATGGCTACACCTTC
TRBJ1-4 NA NA TRBV5-1 CASSLTENEKLFF TGCGCCAGCAGCTTGACAGAGAATGAAAAACTGTTTTTT
TRBJ2-7 NA NA TRBV27 CASSSGRGSYEQYF TGTGCCAGCAGTTCAGGGAGGGGGTCCTACGAGCAGTACTTC
TRBJ1-2 NA NA TRBV28 CASSPIRRQGYTF TGTGCCAGCAGTCCTATCCGCCGACAGGGCTACACCTTC
TRBJ2-7 TRBD1 NA TRBV29-1 CSVLRTGGYEQYF TGCAGCGTCCTTCGGACAGGGGGGTACGAGCAGTACTTC
TRBJ1-3 NA few TRBV29-1 CSVSGQIPGNTIYF TGCAGCGTGTCAGGACAGATTCCTGGAAACACCATATATTTT
TRBJ2-7 NA NA TRBV29-1 CSVPGLGTYEQYF TGCAGCGTTCCGGGACTTGGGACCTACGAGCAGTACTTC
TRBJ2-1 TRBD1 NA TRBV5-4 CASSWGTGASYNEQFF TGTGCCAGCAGCTGGGGTACAGGGGCCTCCTACAATGAGCAGTTCTTC
TRBJ1-5 TRBD1 NA TRBV5-8 CASGDRGNQPQHF TGTGCCAGCGGGGACAGGGGCAATCAGCCCCAGCATTTT
TRBJ2-7 NA NA TRBV5-4 CASSLATGAYEQYF TGTGCCAGCAGCTTGGCTACAGGAGCCTACGAGCAGTACTTC
TRBJ1-5 NA NA TRBV28 CASRKEYSNQPQHF TGTGCCAGCAGGAAAGAGTATAGCAATCAGCCCCAGCATTTT
TRBJ1-1 NA NA TRBV6-5 CASSPTTGGNTEAFF TGTGCCAGCAGTCCCACCACAGGCGGGAACACTGAAGCTTTCTTT
TRBJ1-1 NA NA TRBV27 CASSLMGRDPEAFF TGTGCCAGCAGTTTAATGGGGCGCGACCCTGAAGCTTTCTTT
TRBJ2-3 TRBD1 NA TRBV4-3 CASSQETGVTDTQYF TGCGCCAGCAGCCAAGAAACAGGGGTAACAGATACGCAGTATTTT
TRBJ2-2 NA NA TRBV5-1 CASSSDDRGFGTGELFF TGCGCCAGCAGCTCGGACGATAGGGGGTTCGGCACCGGGGAGCTGTTTTTT
TRBJ1-2 NA NA TRBV5-1 CASSLDGVGRGLYGYTF TGCGCCAGCAGCTTGGATGGGGTCGGCCGGGGTCTCTATGGCTACACCTTC
TRBJ1-5 NA NA TRBV28 CASSRDRSNQPQHF TGTGCCAGCAGCCGAGACAGAAGCAATCAGCCCCAGCATTTT
TRBJ1-6 NA NA TRBV5-1 CASSSPLGANSPLHF TGCGCCAGCAGCAGTCCTTTGGGGGCTAATTCACCCCTCCACTTT
TRBJ1-2 NA NA TRBV5-4 CASTPGGVYYGYTF TGTGCCAGCACCCCAGGAGGGGTTTACTATGGCTACACCTTC
TRBJ2-1 NA NA TRBV19 CASIPGEPYNEQFF TGTGCCAGTATCCCGGGGGAGCCCTACAATGAGCAGTTCTTC
TRBJ1-1 NA NA TRBV7-9 CATQRSMNTEAFF TGTGCCACCCAAAGATCTATGAACACTGAAGCTTTCTTT
TRBJ1-1 TRBD1 NA TRBV6-6 CASRRGLAEAFF TGTGCCAGCAGAAGGGGGCTGGCTGAAGCTTTCTTT
TRBJ2-1 NA NA TRBV29-1 CSVEQQYNEQFF TGCAGCGTTGAACAACAGTACAATGAGCAGTTCTTC
TRBJ1-2 NA NA TRBV15 CATSRATLGPSRYGYTF TGTGCCACCAGCAGAGCAACACTGGGGCCCTCCCGATATGGCTACACCTTC
TRBJ2-3 TRBD2 NA TRBV5-4 CASSLPGLAGAWQYF TGTGCCAGCAGCCTTCCGGGACTAGCGGGGGCTTGGCAGTATTTT
TRBJ1-6 NA NA TRBV5-6 CASSLAQAGDSPLHF TGTGCCAGCAGCTTGGCGCAGGCGGGGGATTCACCCCTCCACTTT
TRBJ2-7 TRBD1 NA TRBV6-6 CASSTGQGYHEQYF TGTGCCAGCAGTACCGGACAGGGGTATCACGAGCAGTACTTC
TRBJ2-7 TRBD2 NA TRBV7-2 CASRKGGGPSSYEQYF TGTGCCAGCAGAAAGGGCGGGGGGCCGAGCTCCTACGAGCAGTACTTC
TRBJ2-1 NA NA TRBV19 CARNPRTGLDYNEQFF TGTGCCAGAAACCCAAGAACAGGGCTGGACTACAATGAGCAGTTCTTC
TRBJ1-2 TRBD1 NA TRBV28 CASSFPDREDYTF TGTGCCAGCAGTTTCCCTGACAGGGAAGACTACACCTTC
TRBJ1-5 NA NA TRBV23-1 CASSQHQGLNQPQHF TGCGCCAGCAGTCAACATCAGGGGCTCAATCAGCCCCAGCATTTT
TRBJ1-1 TRBD1 NA TRBV9 CASSVGQGFTEAFF TGTGCCAGCAGCGTGGGACAGGGTTTCACTGAAGCTTTCTTT
TRBJ2-7 NA NA TRBV4-1 CASSQPRTVAYEQYF TGCGCCAGCAGCCAACCCCGGACAGTCGCCTACGAGCAGTACTTC
TRBJ2-4 TRBD1 NA TRBV5-4 CASSWTGGENIQYF TGTGCCAGCAGCTGGACAGGGGGCGAAAACATTCAGTACTTC
TRBJ1-2 NA few TRBV28 CAINQGHAAMLGYTF TGTGCCATTAACCAAGGACACGCAGCTATGTTGGGCTACACCTTC
TRBJ2-3 TRBD2 NA TRBV11-2 CASSFKRLAGLTDTQYF TGTGCCAGCAGCTTCAAACGACTAGCGGGTCTCACAGATACGCAGTATTTT
TRBJ1-3 NA NA TRBV13 CASSRDRLSGNTIYF TGTGCCAGCAGCCGTGACAGGCTATCTGGAAACACCATATATTTT
TRBJ2-7 NA few TRBV28 CASSLNLEQYF TGTGCCAGCAGTTTAAATCTCGAGCAGTACTTC
TRBJ2-2 TRBD2 few TRBV18 CAIGASGEGTGELFF TGTGCCATCGGCGCTAGCGGGGAGGGCACCGGGGAGCTGTTTTTT
TRBJ1-6 NA NA TRBV3-1/TRBV3-2 CASRDGGVRNSPLHF TGTGCCAGCAGGGATGGGGGGGTCCGGAACTCACCCCTCCACTTT
TRBJ2-5 NA few TRBV12-2 CASRPTTGLQETQYF TGTGCAAGTCGCCCTACGACAGGGCTCCAAGAGACCCAGTACTTC
TRBJ2-5 TRBD1 NA TRBV27 CASSPGQGPRETQYF TGTGCCAGCAGCCCTGGACAGGGGCCGCGAGAGACCCAGTACTTC
TRBJ2-5 NA NA TRBV4-3 CASSQVQGKTQYF TGCGCCAGCAGCCAAGTTCAGGGAAAGACCCAGTACTTC
TRBJ2-1 TRBD1 once TRBV7-2 CASSADRASYNEQFF TGTGCCAGCAGCGCGGACAGGGCCTCCTACAATGAGCAGTTCTTC
TRBJ1-4 NA NA TRBV29-1 CSGGSVNEKLFF TGCAGCGGAGGGAGTGTTAATGAAAAACTGTTTTTT
TRBJ2-7 TRBD1 NA TRBV7-3 CASSRDRGNYEQYF TGTGCCAGCAGCCGAGACAGGGGAAACTACGAGCAGTACTTC